A single sample is the source of the 22 T cell receptor beta chains below, sequenced in a study of blood T cell repertoires in COVID-19. Sequenced by immunoSEQ multiplex PCR; TCRdb stores in-frame clones only, minus some. The repertoire holds under 80,000 clones, about 82% seen once, with more than 9.5% in the top ten. Specimen: peripheral blood. The receptors derive from a human donor in a cohort sampled during active COVID-19.

The V call is TRBV27, the J call TRBJ1-5; TRBD1 is a possible D gene (6 bases). The CDR3 runs to 15 residues. CDR1 is MNHEY and CDR2 is SMNVEV in the germline V gene (reference sequence). Trimming shortened V by 6 bases and J by 3 bases, and 15 bases separated the two germline ends. Here the CDR3 DNA reads TGTGCCAGCAGAAAGACAGGCCTCTTCAATCAGCCCCAGCATTTT. This codes for CASRKTGLFNQPQHF.

V and J are TRBV24-1 and TRBJ2-7; maybe TRBD2 (6 bases). From germline, CDR1 is KGHDR and CDR2 SFDVKD. V lost 9 bases and J 2 bases, leaving 16 bases between the germline ends. The CDR3 runs 14 residues. This CDR3 reads CATEEGLITYEQYF. The CDR3 DNA is TGTGCCACCGAGGAGGGCCTGATCACCTACGAGCAGTACTTC.

A few counts support this clone. The rearrangement joins TRBV5-4 to TRBJ1-2; D might be TRBD1 (6 bases). Trimming removed 0 bases from V and 6 bases from J, with 12 bases in between. The length of the CDR3 is 14 residues. Germline V CDR1 and CDR2: SGHNT, YYREEE (reference sequence). CDR3 in DNA: TGTGCCAGCAGCTTGGGACAGGAATTTCATGGCTACACCTTC. Translated, it gives CASSLGQEFHGYTF.

The J gene is TRBJ1-5, the V gene TRBV2; TRBD1 matches at 7 bases. V lost 5 bases, J lost 2 bases, and 3 bases stayed unmatched. Germline CDR1 is SNHLY and CDR2 is FYNNEI. This CDR3 region has 14 residues. The DNA of the CDR3 is TGTGCCAGCAGTCGACAGGGTCGCAATCAGCCCCAGCATTTT. It yields the protein CASSRQGRNQPQHF.

This clone was found once. This chain connects TRBV6-2 or TRBV6-3 to TRBJ1-6; D perhaps matches TRBD1 (5 bases). V was cut by 2 bases and J by 9 bases, with 11 bases left in between. The CDR3 spans 14 residues. Per the germline V gene, CDR1 is MNHEY and CDR2 is SVGEGT. CDR3 loop: CASSYVGPRSPLHF. The CDR3 coding sequence is TGTGCCAGCAGTTACGTGGGGCCGCGTTCACCCCTCCACTTT.

This clone was detected only once. This chain connects TRBV24-1 to TRBJ2-7; maybe TRBD1 (6 bases). Germline CDR1 and CDR2: KGHDR and SFDVKD. The CDR3 contains 13 residues. V was trimmed by 4 bases and J by 8 bases, leaving 14 bases between them. This chain's CDR3 is CATSEPGQLKQYF. CDR3 DNA: TGTGCCACCAGTGAGCCCGGACAGCTCAAGCAGTACTTC.

The rearrangement joins TRBV4-1 to TRBJ1-1; D not resolved. CDR3 length equals 14 residues. CDR1 and CDR2 (germline): MGHRA, YSYEKL. V shed 5 bases and J shed 5 bases, with 15 bases lying between them. The CDR3 nucleotides read TGCGCCAGCAGCACGGCGAGGGCTGAAACTGAAGCTTTCTTT. Its translation is CASSTARAETEAFF.

V gene TRBV5-1 combines with J gene TRBJ2-7; D is ambiguous. This CDR3 is built from 13 residues. Germline lookup yields CDR1 SGHRS and CDR2 YFSETQ. Trimming took 4 bases from V and 9 from J, leaving 17 bases between them. The CDR3 loop reads CASSIDQARRQYF. Written as DNA, the CDR3 is TGCGCCAGCAGCATAGACCAGGCTCGTCGGCAGTACTTC. Combining the CDR3 with reference TRBV5-1 and TRBJ2-7 gives the whole variable domain KAGVTQTPRYLIKTRGQQVTLSCSPISGHRSVSWYQQTPGQGLQFLFEYFSETQRNKGNFPGRFSGRQFSNSRSEMNVSTLELGDSALYLCASSIDQARRQYFGPGTRLTVT.

This chain joins TRBV6-2 or TRBV6-3 and TRBJ2-5; D is unclear. V was pared by 2 bases and J by 5 bases, with 3 bases between. The CDR3 contains 11 residues. Germline CDR1 MNHEY, CDR2 SVGEGT. As DNA, the CDR3 is TGTGCCAGCAGTTACCCTGAGACCCAGTACTTC. As protein: CASSYPETQYF.

The CDR3 spells CASSRLGTFLGYTF. The DNA of the CDR3 is TGTGCCAGCAGCCGACTCGGGACATTCCTTGGCTACACCTTC. J is TRBJ1-2 and V is TRBV6-5; maybe TRBD1 (6 bases). Germline V gene data show CDR1 as MNHEY and CDR2 as SVGAGI. V was clipped by 6 bases and J by 7 bases, with 18 bases between them. The CDR3 contains 14 residues.

A single count supports this clone. Other DNA sequences from this sample encode an identical CDR3 as well. The chain has TRBV5-1 and TRBJ1-1, with 8 bases identical to TRBD1. Germline trimming cut 4 bases from V and 4 bases from J; bases unmatched to any gene: 6. Per the germline V gene, CDR1 is SGHRS and CDR2 is YFSETQ. The CDR3 is made up of 14 amino acids. The CDR3: CASSLGQGGTEAFF. For the CDR3, the DNA is TGCGCCAGCAGCCTTGGACAGGGAGGCACTGAAGCTTTCTTT.

The genes are TRBV7-2 and TRBJ1-2, with TRBD1 as a possible D gene (5 bases). The CDR3 is 14 residues long. Per the germline V gene, CDR1 is SGHTA and CDR2 is FQGNSA. The V end lost 2 bases, the J end lost 3 bases, and 10 bases lay between the germline ends. CDR3 loop: CASSLQGYDYGYTF. Here the CDR3 DNA reads TGTGCCAGCAGCTTACAGGGCTACGACTATGGCTACACCTTC.

V gene TRBV6-6 combines with J gene TRBJ2-1; 10 positions agree with TRBD2. Germline CDR1 reads MNHNY; CDR2 reads SVGAGI (reference sequence). The CDR3 contains 14 residues. Losses at the gene ends were 5 bases for V and 7 bases for J; bases not matched to a gene: 5. CDR3 in DNA: TGTGCCAGCAGTCGGAGCGGGAGGGGAAATGAGCAGTTCTTC. It specifies CASSRSGRGNEQFF.

This chain connects TRBV9 to TRBJ2-3; TRBD2 is a possible D gene (6 bases). Germline V gene sequence: CDR1 SGDLS, CDR2 YYNGEE. V gave up 4 bases and J gave up 11 bases, with 14 bases separating them. The CDR3 length is 12 residues. The CDR3 bases are TGTGCCAGCAGCAAGACCCCCGGGGGGCAGTATTTT. Its translation is CASSKTPGGQYF.

The chain employs TRBV28 and TRBJ2-4; 9 bases are shared with TRBD1. The trim removed 4 bases at V and 7 bases at J, leaving 5 bases unmatched. This CDR3 is built from 14 residues. Germline CDR1 and CDR2: MDHEN and SYDVKM. CDR3 sequence reads: CASSSRTGVNIQYF. The CDR3, as DNA: TGTGCCAGCAGTTCCCGGACAGGGGTGAACATTCAGTACTTC. The full variable domain, in which reference TRBV28 and TRBJ2-4 provide the parts outside the CDR3, is DVKVTQSSRYLVKRTGEKVFLECVQDMDHENMFWYRQDPGLGLRLIYFSYDVKMKEKGDIPEGYSVSREKKERFSLILESASTNQTSMYLCASSSRTGVNIQYFGAGTRLSVL.

The table lists this clone with a few counts. The genes are TRBV9 and TRBJ1-6; weak D call: TRBD1 (6 bases). Trimming took off 0 bases at V and 7 bases at J, with 14 bases between the two ends. Germline V gene lookup returns CDR1 SGDLS and CDR2 YYNGEE. This CDR3 is 16 amino acids long. The CDR3: CASSVAGGALNSPLHF. CDR3 in DNA: TGTGCCAGCAGCGTAGCTGGGGGGGCTCTAAATTCACCCCTCCACTTT.

This rearrangement joins TRBV5-1 to TRBJ1-4, with D possibly being TRBD1 (5 bases). Trimming took off 4 bases at V and 7 bases at J, with 14 bases between the two ends. The CDR3 is 14 amino acids. Per the germline V gene, CDR1 is SGHRS and CDR2 is YFSETQ. For the CDR3, the DNA is TGCGCCAGCAGCCAGGGAGGTAGCGGTGAAAAACTGTTTTTT. Its protein is CASSQGGSGEKLFF.

This clone occurred once. The V call is TRBV28, the J call TRBJ2-7; TRBD2 matches 9 bases. This CDR3 has 16 amino acids. Per the germline V gene, CDR1 is MDHEN and CDR2 is SYDVKM. J was trimmed by 7 bases and V by 4 bases; bases with no gene match: 14. CDR3 in DNA: TGTGCCAGCAGTTCCCCCATTGGCGGGAGGGCCGAAGAGCAGTACTTC. Amino acid sequence: CASSSPIGGRAEEQYF.

This clone was picked up one time. The chain carries TRBV25-1 and TRBJ2-3, with 15 bases identical to TRBD2. The ends lost 6 bases at V and 4 bases at J; junction bases unmatched: 8. From germline, CDR1 is MGHDK and CDR2 SYGVNS. The CDR3 is 17 amino acids. CDR3 nucleotide sequence: TGTGCCAGCAGCAGGGGACTAGCGGGAGGTAAAGCAGATACGCAGTATTTT. Protein product: CASSRGLAGGKADTQYF.

This rearrangement joins TRBV10-2 to TRBJ1-6, with 7 bases matching TRBD1. Germline CDR1 reads WSHSY; CDR2 reads SAAADI. Germline trimming cut 6 bases from V and 10 bases from J; bases unmatched to any gene: 12. This CDR3 region has 15 residues. The CDR3 coding sequence is TGCGCCAGCAGCGAGGGGGACAGAGGGGACTCACCCCTCCACTTT. Translated: CASSEGDRGDSPLHF.

V gene TRBV27 combines with J gene TRBJ2-5, with TRBD2 matching 9 bases. The CDR3 runs to 14 residues. V was clipped by 2 bases and J by 4 bases; unmatched bases: 2. CDR1 and CDR2 from the germline V gene are MNHEY and SMNVEV (reference sequence). CDR3 sequence: CASSLGTSRETQYF. CDR3 nucleotides: TGTGCCAGCAGTTTAGGGACTAGCAGAGAGACCCAGTACTTC.

This chain connects TRBV7-9 to TRBJ2-7; TRBD1 is a possible D gene (5 bases). CDR3 length: 15 amino acids. Germline V gene sequence: CDR1 SEHNR, CDR2 FQNEAQ (reference sequence). Trimming left V 1 base short and J 1 base short, with 11 bases between. In nucleotides, the CDR3 is TGTGCCAGCAGCTTAGGGGCAGGGCCTTCCTACGAGCAGTACTTC. It yields the protein CASSLGAGPSYEQYF.